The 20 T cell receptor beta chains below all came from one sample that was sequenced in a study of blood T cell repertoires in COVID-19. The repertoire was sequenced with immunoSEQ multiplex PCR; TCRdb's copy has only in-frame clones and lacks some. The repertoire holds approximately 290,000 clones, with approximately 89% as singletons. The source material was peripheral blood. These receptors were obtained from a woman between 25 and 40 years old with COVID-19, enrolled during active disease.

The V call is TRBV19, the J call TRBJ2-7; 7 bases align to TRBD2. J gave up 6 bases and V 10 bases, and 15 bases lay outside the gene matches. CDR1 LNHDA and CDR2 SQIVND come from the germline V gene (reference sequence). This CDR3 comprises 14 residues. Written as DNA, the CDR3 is TGTGCCACGATTGAGTCGTTCGGCGGGGGCGAGCAGTACTTC. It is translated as CATIESFGGGEQYF.

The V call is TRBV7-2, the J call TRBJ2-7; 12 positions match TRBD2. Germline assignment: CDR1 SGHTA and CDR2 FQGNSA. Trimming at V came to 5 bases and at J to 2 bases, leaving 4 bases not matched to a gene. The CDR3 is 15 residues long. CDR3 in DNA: TGTGCCAGCAGCCTCCGGACTAGCGGGACCTACGAGCAGTACTTC. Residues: CASSLRTSGTYEQYF.

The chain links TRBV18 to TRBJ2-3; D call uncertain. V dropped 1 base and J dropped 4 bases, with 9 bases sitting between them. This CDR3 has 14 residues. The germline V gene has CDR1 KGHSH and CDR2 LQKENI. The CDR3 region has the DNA TGTGCCAGCTCACCACTTTATCCCGCAGATACGCAGTATTTT. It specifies CASSPLYPADTQYF.

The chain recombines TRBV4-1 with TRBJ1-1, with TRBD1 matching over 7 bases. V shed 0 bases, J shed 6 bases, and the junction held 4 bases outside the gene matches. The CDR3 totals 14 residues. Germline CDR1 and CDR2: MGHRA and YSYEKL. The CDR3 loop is CASSQERQGAEAFF. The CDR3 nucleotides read TGCGCCAGCAGCCAAGAAAGACAGGGAGCTGAAGCTTTCTTT.

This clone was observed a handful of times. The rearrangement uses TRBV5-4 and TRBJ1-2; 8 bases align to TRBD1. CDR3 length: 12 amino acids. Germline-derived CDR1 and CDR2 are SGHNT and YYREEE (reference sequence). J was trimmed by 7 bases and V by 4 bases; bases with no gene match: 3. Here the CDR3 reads CASSLGQGGYTF. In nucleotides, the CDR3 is TGTGCCAGCAGCCTAGGACAGGGTGGCTACACCTTC. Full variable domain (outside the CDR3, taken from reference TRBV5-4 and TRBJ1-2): ETGVTQSPTHLIKTRGQQVTLRCSSQSGHNTVSWYQQALGQGPQFIFQYYREEENGRGNFPPRFSGLQFPNYSSELNVNALELDDSALYLCASSLGQGGYTFGSGTRLTVV.

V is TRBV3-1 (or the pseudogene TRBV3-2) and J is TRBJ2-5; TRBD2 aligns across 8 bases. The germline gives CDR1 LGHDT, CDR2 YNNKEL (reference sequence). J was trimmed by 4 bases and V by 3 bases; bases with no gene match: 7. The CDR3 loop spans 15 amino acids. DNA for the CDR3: TGTGCCAGCAGCCAGGGACTAGTTAGCCGAGAGACCCAGTACTTC. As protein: CASSQGLVSRETQYF.

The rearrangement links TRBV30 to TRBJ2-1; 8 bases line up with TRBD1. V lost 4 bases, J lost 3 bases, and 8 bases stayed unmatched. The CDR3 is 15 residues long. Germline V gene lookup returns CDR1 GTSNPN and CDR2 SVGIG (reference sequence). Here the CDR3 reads CAWTDAGQVYNEQFF. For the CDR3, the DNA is TGTGCCTGGACTGACGCGGGACAGGTCTACAATGAGCAGTTCTTC.

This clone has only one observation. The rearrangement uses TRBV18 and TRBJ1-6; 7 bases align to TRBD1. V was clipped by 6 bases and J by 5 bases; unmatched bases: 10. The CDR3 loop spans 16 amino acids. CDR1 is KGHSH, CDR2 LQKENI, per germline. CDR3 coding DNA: TGTGCCAGCTCCCTCAGGCGACAGGGTGATAATTCACCCCTCCACTTT. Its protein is CASSLRRQGDNSPLHF.

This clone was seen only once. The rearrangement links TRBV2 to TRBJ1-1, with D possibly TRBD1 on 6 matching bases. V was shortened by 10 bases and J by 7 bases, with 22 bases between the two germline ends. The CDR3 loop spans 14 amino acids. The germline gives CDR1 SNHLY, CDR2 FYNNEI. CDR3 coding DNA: TGTGCCATCCGGCAGGGGACATCATCCGGTGAAGCTTTCTTT. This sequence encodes CAIRQGTSSGEAFF. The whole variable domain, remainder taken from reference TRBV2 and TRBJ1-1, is EPEVTQTPSHQVTQMGQEVILRCVPISNHLYFYWYRQILGQKVEFLVSFYNNEISEKSEIFDDQFSVERPDGSNFTLKIRSTKLEDSAMYFCAIRQGTSSGEAFFGQGTRLTVV.

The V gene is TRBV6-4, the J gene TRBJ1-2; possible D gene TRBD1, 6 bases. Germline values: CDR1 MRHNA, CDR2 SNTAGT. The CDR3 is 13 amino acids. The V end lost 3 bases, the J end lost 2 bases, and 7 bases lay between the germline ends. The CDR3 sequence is CASSETGNYGYTF. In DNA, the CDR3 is TGTGCCAGCAGTGAAACAGGGAACTATGGCTACACCTTC.

CDR3 in amino acids: CASSLGGYQETQYF. The CDR3 DNA sequence: TGTGCCAGCAGCTTAGGCGGTTACCAAGAGACCCAGTACTTC. The chain uses TRBV11-3 and TRBJ2-5, with D unresolved. Trimming stripped 1 base from V and 0 bases from J, with 6 bases between. The CDR3 sequence is 14 residues long. Germline loops: CDR1 SGHNT, CDR2 YENEEA. Full variable domain (outside the CDR3, taken from reference TRBV11-3 and TRBJ2-5): EAGVVQSPRYKIIEKKQPVAFWCNPISGHNTLYWYLQNLGQGPELLIRYENEEAVDDSQLPKDRFSAERLKGVDSTLKIQPAELGDSAVYLCASSLGGYQETQYFGPGTRLLVL.

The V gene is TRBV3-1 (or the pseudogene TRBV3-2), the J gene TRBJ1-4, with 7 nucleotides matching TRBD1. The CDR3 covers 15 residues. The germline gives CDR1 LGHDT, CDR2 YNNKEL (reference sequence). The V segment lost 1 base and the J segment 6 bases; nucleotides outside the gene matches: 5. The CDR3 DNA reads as TGTGCCAGCAGCCAAGGTGGGACAGCATATGAAAAACTGTTTTTT. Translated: CASSQGGTAYEKLFF.

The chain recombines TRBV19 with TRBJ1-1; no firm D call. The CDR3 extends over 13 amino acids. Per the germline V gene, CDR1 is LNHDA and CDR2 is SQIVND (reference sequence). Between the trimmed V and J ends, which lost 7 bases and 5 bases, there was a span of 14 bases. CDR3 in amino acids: CASIPTGWTEAFF. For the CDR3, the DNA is TGTGCCAGTATCCCCACGGGGTGGACTGAAGCTTTCTTT.

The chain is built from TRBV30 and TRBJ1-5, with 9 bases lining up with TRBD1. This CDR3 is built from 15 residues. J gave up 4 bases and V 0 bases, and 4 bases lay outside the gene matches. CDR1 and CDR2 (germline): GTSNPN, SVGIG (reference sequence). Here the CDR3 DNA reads TGTGCCTGGAGTGTTTTAGGACAGGGGAATCAGCCCCAGCATTTT. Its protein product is CAWSVLGQGNQPQHF.

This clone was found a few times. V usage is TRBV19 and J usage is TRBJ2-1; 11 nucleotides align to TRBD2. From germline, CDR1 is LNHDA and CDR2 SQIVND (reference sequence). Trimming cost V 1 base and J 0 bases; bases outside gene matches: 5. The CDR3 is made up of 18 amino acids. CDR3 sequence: CASSIVAGGPGSYNEQFF. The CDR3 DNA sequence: TGTGCCAGTAGTATAGTAGCGGGAGGGCCTGGCTCCTACAATGAGCAGTTCTTC.

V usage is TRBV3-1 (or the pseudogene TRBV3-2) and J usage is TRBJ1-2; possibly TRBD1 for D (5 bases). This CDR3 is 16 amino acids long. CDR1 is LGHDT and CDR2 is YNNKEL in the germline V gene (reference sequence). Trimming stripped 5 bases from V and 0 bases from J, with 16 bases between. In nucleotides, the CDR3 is TGTGCCAGCAGCTCAAAGCTGGGGGGAACTAACTATGGCTACACCTTC. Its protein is CASSSKLGGTNYGYTF.

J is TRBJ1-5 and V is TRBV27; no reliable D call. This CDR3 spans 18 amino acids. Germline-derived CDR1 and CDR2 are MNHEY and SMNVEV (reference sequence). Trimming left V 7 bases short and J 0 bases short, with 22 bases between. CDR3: CASTPGEDPIYSNQPQHF. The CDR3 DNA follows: TGTGCCAGCACCCCGGGAGAAGATCCAATTTATAGCAATCAGCCCCAGCATTTT.

The CDR3 loop is CASSFRAYEQYF. The CDR3 DNA sequence: TGTGCCAGCAGTTTCCGGGCCTACGAGCAGTACTTC. This chain joins TRBV6-4 and TRBJ2-7; D uncertain. This CDR3 is built from 12 residues. Trimming removed 5 bases at V and 2 bases at J, with 7 bases between. Per the germline V gene, CDR1 is MRHNA and CDR2 is SNTAGT.

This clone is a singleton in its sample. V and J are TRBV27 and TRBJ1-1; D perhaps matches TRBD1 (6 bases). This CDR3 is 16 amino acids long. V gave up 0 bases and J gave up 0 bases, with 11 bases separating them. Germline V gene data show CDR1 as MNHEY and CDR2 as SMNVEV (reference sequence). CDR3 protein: CASSLSGGSMNTEAFF. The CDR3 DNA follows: TGTGCCAGCAGTTTATCAGGGGGAAGCATGAACACTGAAGCTTTCTTT.

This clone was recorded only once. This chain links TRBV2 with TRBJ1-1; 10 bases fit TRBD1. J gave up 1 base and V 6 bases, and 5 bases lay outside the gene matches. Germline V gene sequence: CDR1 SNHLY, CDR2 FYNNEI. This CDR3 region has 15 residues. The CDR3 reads CASRGTGVPNTEAFF. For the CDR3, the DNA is TGTGCCAGCAGGGGGACAGGGGTACCGAACACTGAAGCTTTCTTT. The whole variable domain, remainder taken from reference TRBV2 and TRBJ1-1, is EPEVTQTPSHQVTQMGQEVILRCVPISNHLYFYWYRQILGQKVEFLVSFYNNEISEKSEIFDDQFSVERPDGSNFTLKIRSTKLEDSAMYFCASRGTGVPNTEAFFGQGTRLTVV.